The 9 T cell receptor beta chains in this list originate from one sample, sequenced in a study of T cell clonality in common variable immunodeficiency. Profiling relied on immunoSEQ multiplex PCR, and the TCRdb table lists in-frame clones only, not all of them. This repertoire holds approximately 44,000 clones, and none appear only once. Sequenced input: peripheral blood mononuclear cells. These receptors all come from a person aged 18 to 69 in good health.

This clone showed up many times. The sequenced fragment ends 3 residues before the CDR3 boundary, so the rest is inferred from the germline J gene. The chain uses TRBV7-2 and TRBJ1-1; perhaps TRBD1 as D (6 bases). The CDR3 loop spans 15 amino acids. With 5 bases removed from V and 6 bases from J, the gap between germline ends came to 19 bases. Germline-derived CDR1 and CDR2 are SGHTA and FQGNSA. The CDR3 DNA, read in part, is TGTGCCAGCAGCGTAACGACAGGTGTTGCGGCTGAA. This translates into CASSVTTGVAAE. The whole CDR3 sequence reads CASSVTTGVAAEAFF.

This clone was recorded many times. The read gets to within 3 residues of the CDR3 end, and the germline J gene fills in the rest. This chain uses TRBV5-1 with TRBJ1-1, with TRBD1 matching 8 bases. Per the germline V gene, CDR1 is SGHRS and CDR2 is YFSETQ. The CDR3 covers 13 residues. Here the CDR3 reads CASSEDRALEAFF. The sequenced CDR3 bases are TGCGCCAGCAGCGAGGACAGGGCCCTCGAG.

This clone was detected many times. The sequenced fragment ends 3 residues before the CDR3 boundary, so the rest is inferred from the germline J gene. The V gene is TRBV20-1, the J gene TRBJ2-5; 11 bases agree with TRBD2. This CDR3 contains 14 residues. Germline V CDR1 and CDR2: DFQATT, SNEGSKA (reference sequence). Trimming removed 2 bases from V and 5 bases from J; junction bases left unmatched: 4. Incomplete CDR3 DNA: TGCAGTGCTAGATGGGGACTAGCGGCGGAGACC. Protein sequence: CSARWGLAAET. The entire CDR3 protein reads CSARWGLAAETQYF.

As for this clone: The read falls 3 residues short of the CDR3 end, and the missing part is taken from the germline J gene. The rearrangement uses TRBV30 and TRBJ1-5, with D tentatively TRBD1 (6 bases). The CDR3 totals 17 residues. The V and J ends lost 4 bases and 5 bases respectively, with 24 bases between them. Germline lookup yields CDR1 GTSNPN and CDR2 SVGIG (reference sequence). CDR3 in amino acids: CAWTPGVLAVGDQPQHF. CDR3 DNA, as far as it was read: TGTGCCTGGACCCCAGGGGTCTTAGCTGTTGGGGATCAGCCC.

At least ten counts were recorded for this clone. The read ends 3 residues shy of where the CDR3 ends; the end is completed using the germline J gene. The gene calls are TRBV19 and TRBJ1-5, with 10 bases fitting TRBD1. The CDR3 sequence is 14 residues long. Germline V gene sequence: CDR1 LNHDA, CDR2 SQIVND (reference sequence). V trimming: 8 bases; J trimming: 5 bases; junction bases outside the gene matches: 6. CDR3 in amino acids: CASAGQGVDQPQHF. The CDR3 bases that were read are TGTGCCAGTGCCGGACAGGGGGTTGATCAGCCC.

This clone was observed many times. The CDR3 extends 3 residues past the end of the read, so its final part is completed from the germline J gene. The chain employs TRBV7-8 and TRBJ2-1; 7 bases are shared with TRBD1. Germline V gives CDR1 SGHVS, CDR2 FQNEAQ. This CDR3 is built from 16 residues. The junction had 12 bases not matched to a gene; V was cut back by 5 bases and J by 5 bases. CDR3 protein: CASSNPYRGRHNEQFF. The covered CDR3 bases are TGTGCCAGCAGCAACCCTTACAGGGGCAGACACAATGAG. The full variable domain, in which reference TRBV7-8 and TRBJ2-1 provide the parts outside the CDR3, is GAGVSQSPRYKVAKRGQDVALRCDPISGHVSLFWYQQALGQGPEFLTYFQNEAQLDKSGLPSDRFFAERPEGSVSTLKIQRTQQEDSAVYLCASSNPYRGRHNEQFFGPGTRLTVL.

This clone was found many times. The sequence runs out 3 residues before the end of the CDR3; the remainder is reconstructed from the germline J gene. The chain carries TRBV20-1 and TRBJ1-3; perhaps TRBD1 as D (5 bases). This CDR3 comprises 15 residues. Germline CDR1 and CDR2: DFQATT and SNEGSKA (reference sequence). V was trimmed by 1 base and J by 5 bases, leaving 15 bases between them. The sequenced part of the CDR3 DNA is TGCAGTGCTAGAGCGGGGGGGGTAAGAAGAAACACC. The encoded protein is CSARAGGVRRNT. In full, the CDR3 reads CSARAGGVRRNTIYF.

This clone was picked up many times. From the germline J gene comes the end of the CDR3, since the read stops 3 residues before it. The chain is built from TRBV6-1 and TRBJ2-1, with 9 bases that match TRBD1. CDR1 is MNHNS and CDR2 is SASEGT in the germline V gene. The CDR3 runs to 16 residues. Trimming took 4 bases from V and 2 from J; bases not matched to a gene: 6. The CDR3 loop is CASSVTGTGTYNEQFF. The CDR3 DNA, read in part, is TGTGCCAGCAGTGTTACCGGGACAGGGACCTACAATGAG.

This clone occurred many times. The sequence runs out 3 residues before the end of the CDR3; the remainder is reconstructed from the germline J gene. This chain joins TRBV2 and TRBJ1-6, with D unclear. Looked up from germline, CDR1 is SNHLY and CDR2 is FYNNEI. There are 14 residues in the CDR3. The ends were cut back, 8 bases at V and 8 bases at J, with 16 bases in the middle. The CDR3 protein is CASAREPFYSPLHF. CDR3 DNA (partial): TGTGCCAGCGCCCGTGAGCCCTTTTATTCACCC.